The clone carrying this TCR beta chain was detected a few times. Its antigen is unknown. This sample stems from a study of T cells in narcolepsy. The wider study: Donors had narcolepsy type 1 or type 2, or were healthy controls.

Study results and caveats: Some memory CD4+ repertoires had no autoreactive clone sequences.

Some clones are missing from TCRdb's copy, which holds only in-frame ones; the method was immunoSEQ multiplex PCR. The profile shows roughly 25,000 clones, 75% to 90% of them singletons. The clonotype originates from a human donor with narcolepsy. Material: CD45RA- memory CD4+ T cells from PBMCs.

CDR3 in amino acids: CASSGVGADTEAFF. The CDR3 DNA reads as TGTGCCAGCAGTGGGGTGGGGGCTGACACTGAAGCTTTCTTT. The gene calls are TRBV7-2 and TRBJ1-1; possible D gene TRBD1, 6 bases. Germline CDR1 reads SGHTA; CDR2 reads FQGNSA. The CDR3 consists of 14 residues. The ends were cut back, 6 bases at V and 3 bases at J, with 14 bases in the middle.